These 22 T cell receptor beta chains came from one sample sequenced in a study of blood T cell repertoires in COVID-19 (TCRdb year 2020). The library was made by the immunoSEQ multiplex PCR assay. TCRdb obtained this table from immuneACCESS and retained in-frame rearrangements with V and J assigned. These tables miss some clones; where compared with another copy, unresolved V genes account for less than half of the shortfall, and the remainder is unexplained. This sample lists about 230,000 clones; 80% to 90% were detected once. The ten largest clones take up less than 3.5% of the sample. Specimen: peripheral blood. Every receptor here comes from a man aged 25 to 40 with COVID-19, enrolled during active disease.

The V call is TRBV5-4, the J call TRBJ2-3, with D unresolved. This CDR3 has 15 residues. V was shortened by 1 base and J by 6 bases, with 15 bases between the two germline ends. Germline CDR1 and CDR2: SGHNT and YYREEE (reference sequence). CDR3 nucleotides: TGTGCCAGCAGCTTGCCGAGACCGGGTTCGGATACGCAGTATTTT. Protein product: CASSLPRPGSDTQYF.

The chain couples TRBV7-9 to TRBJ1-1, with D perhaps matching TRBD1 (5 bases). CDR1 is SEHNR and CDR2 is FQNEAQ in the germline V gene (reference sequence). The CDR3 has 15 residues. Deletions cut 7 bases from V and 7 bases from J, with 22 bases between. The DNA of the CDR3 is TGTGCCAGCACCAAAAATCGGGGGGATGGGAGTGAAGCTTTCTTT. This sequence encodes CASTKNRGDGSEAFF.

The genes are TRBV15 and TRBJ2-7, with 8 bases lining up with TRBD1. The V gene end was trimmed by 1 base and the J gene end by 2 bases; junction bases not matched to a gene: 4. Looked up from germline, CDR1 is LNHNV and CDR2 is YYDKDF (reference sequence). The CDR3 runs 15 residues. The CDR3 is CATSRVGTGTYEQYF. The CDR3 DNA reads TGTGCCACCAGCAGAGTTGGGACAGGAACCTACGAGCAGTACTTC.

The chain joins TRBV7-9 to TRBJ2-3; 9 positions match TRBD2. The length of the CDR3 is 16 residues. V lost 8 bases to trimming and J lost 2 bases; unmatched junction nucleotides: 11. Germline values: CDR1 SEHNR, CDR2 FQNEAQ (reference sequence). The CDR3 DNA is TGTGCCAGCGGGAAGAGCGGGAGGTTCTACACAGATACGCAGTATTTT. Its protein is CASGKSGRFYTDTQYF.

The gene calls are TRBV9 and TRBJ1-5; D gene uncertain. V lost 6 bases and J 5 bases, leaving 12 bases between the germline ends. Germline CDR1 SGDLS, CDR2 YYNGEE. The CDR3 consists of 13 residues. CDR3 bases: TGTGCCAGCAACCAGAGGGAGGATCAGCCCCAGCATTTT. This sequence encodes CASNQREDQPQHF.

The chain combines TRBV2 with TRBJ1-2; no definite D call. This CDR3 is built from 13 residues. V lost 6 bases and J 1 base, leaving 9 bases between the germline ends. Germline loops: CDR1 SNHLY, CDR2 FYNNEI. The CDR3 loop is CASSGDINYGYTF. DNA for the CDR3: TGTGCCAGCAGCGGTGACATTAACTATGGCTACACCTTC.

The rearrangement joins TRBV7-8 to TRBJ1-3; D is ambiguous. CDR3 length: 16 residues. V lost 1 base and J 0 bases, leaving 10 bases between the germline ends. Germline loops: CDR1 SGHVS, CDR2 FQNEAQ. CDR3 region: CASSLVYSDSGNTIYF. DNA of the CDR3: TGTGCCAGCAGCTTAGTGTACAGTGACTCTGGAAACACCATATATTTT.

The CDR3 loop is CASSLVTRPRRDTEAFF. CDR3 sequence (DNA): TGTGCCAGCAGCTTAGTTACGAGACCCCGGAGAGACACTGAAGCTTTCTTT. The chain recombines TRBV7-2 with TRBJ1-1; D is ambiguous. This CDR3 has 17 amino acids. V dropped 1 base and J dropped 3 bases, with 18 bases sitting between them. The germline gives CDR1 SGHTA, CDR2 FQGNSA.

The genes are TRBV24-1 and TRBJ2-2, with a possible D match to TRBD2 (6 bases). There are 16 residues in the CDR3. Germline V lookup: CDR1 KGHDR, CDR2 SFDVKD. The ends were cut back, 6 bases at V and 3 bases at J, with 16 bases in the middle. The CDR3 sequence is CATSRALGGDTGELFF. The DNA of the CDR3 is TGTGCCACCAGTAGAGCCCTCGGGGGAGACACCGGGGAGCTGTTTTTT.

This chain joins TRBV24-1 and TRBJ2-6; possible D gene TRBD2, 6 bases. CDR3 length equals 19 residues. CDR1 is KGHDR, CDR2 SFDVKD, per germline. V dropped 5 bases and J dropped 0 bases, with 19 bases sitting between them. The CDR3, as DNA: TGTGCCACCAGTGGTTGGGTCACCGGGACTTCCTCTGGGGCCAACGTCCTGACTTTC. This encodes CATSGWVTGTSSGANVLTF.

This clone was recorded only once. This chain links TRBV5-1 with TRBJ2-2; 7 bases map to TRBD2. The germline V gene encodes CDR1 SGHRS and CDR2 YFSETQ. The CDR3 length is 15 residues. J gave up 2 bases and V 4 bases, and 5 bases lay outside the gene matches. The CDR3 sequence: CASSRGSGNTGELFF. In DNA, the CDR3 is TGCGCCAGCAGCCGCGGGAGTGGTAACACCGGGGAGCTGTTTTTT.

The J gene is TRBJ2-7, the V gene TRBV25-1; the match to TRBD1 covers 7 bases. Trimming took 2 bases from V and 7 from J; bases not matched to a gene: 8. The CDR3 is 14 amino acids. Looked up from germline, CDR1 is MGHDK and CDR2 is SYGVNS. This chain's CDR3 is CASSEQQGPGEQYF. The CDR3 DNA reads as TGTGCCAGCAGTGAACAACAGGGGCCGGGGGAGCAGTACTTC.

V gene TRBV28 combines with J gene TRBJ2-7; TRBD2 matches at 7 bases. The CDR3 sequence is 15 residues long. Unmatched junction bases numbered 8, after V lost 4 bases and J lost 2 bases. The germline gives CDR1 MDHEN, CDR2 SYDVKM. The CDR3 protein is CASSSPGGRAYEQYF. The CDR3 DNA sequence: TGTGCCAGCAGTTCCCCTGGGGGGAGGGCCTACGAGCAGTACTTC.

The rearrangement joins TRBV18 to TRBJ1-4, with 9 bases aligning to TRBD1. After removal of 6 bases from V and 7 bases from J, the junction contained 6 bases not matched to a gene. The CDR3 spans 14 residues. The V gene's germline CDR1 is KGHSH and CDR2 LQKENI. This chain's CDR3 is CASSSGTGFEKLFF. In nucleotides, the CDR3 is TGTGCCAGCTCCTCCGGGACAGGGTTTGAAAAACTGTTTTTT.

J is TRBJ2-3 and V is TRBV7-9; 14 bases agree with TRBD2. Germline loops: CDR1 SEHNR, CDR2 FQNEAQ (reference sequence). The CDR3 loop spans 17 amino acids. V gave up 6 bases and J gave up 3 bases; unmatched junction bases: 8. The CDR3: CASSSPRLAGGTDTQYF. In DNA form, the CDR3 reads TGTGCCAGCAGTTCGCCTAGACTAGCGGGAGGGACAGATACGCAGTATTTT.

The gene calls are TRBV19 and TRBJ1-1, with 8 bases aligning to TRBD1. With V trimmed by 5 bases and J by 4 bases, 9 bases remained unmatched. CDR3 length: 15 residues. The germline gives CDR1 LNHDA, CDR2 SQIVND (reference sequence). DNA of the CDR3: TGTGCCAGTAGTTTACGGACAGGGACGGGCACTGAAGCTTTCTTT. Translation: CASSLRTGTGTEAFF. The variable domain in full, completed from reference TRBV19 and TRBJ1-1, reads DGGITQSPKYLFRKEGQNVTLSCEQNLNHDAMYWYRQDPGQGLRLIYYSQIVNDFQKGDIAEGYSVSREKKESFPLTVTSAQKNPTAFYLCASSLRTGTGTEAFFGQGTRLTVV.

The chain is built from TRBV27 and TRBJ2-1, with 8 bases matching TRBD2. CDR3 length equals 21 residues. The germline V gene encodes CDR1 MNHEY and CDR2 SMNVEV (reference sequence). The junction had 26 bases not matched to a gene; V was cut back by 3 bases and J by 7 bases. CDR3 amino acids: CASSLPLGVAGLAGEGNEQFF. The CDR3 DNA is TGTGCCAGCAGTTTGCCCCTCGGCGTCGCGGGGCTAGCGGGTGAGGGTAATGAGCAGTTCTTC.

The chain recombines TRBV6-5 with TRBJ2-1; no clear D gene. The germline V gene has CDR1 MNHEY and CDR2 SVGAGI. The CDR3 is made up of 14 amino acids. V shed 2 bases and J shed 2 bases, with 7 bases lying between them. For the CDR3, the DNA is TGTGCCAGCAGTTACCGACATACCTACAATGAGCAGTTCTTC. Protein: CASSYRHTYNEQFF.

This clone has more than one count but fewer than ten. The chain recombines TRBV9 with TRBJ1-5; D is uncertain. V lost 0 bases to trimming and J lost 1 base, with 8 bases between them. The CDR3 covers 15 residues. CDR1 is SGDLS, CDR2 YYNGEE, per germline. DNA for the CDR3: TGTGCCAGCAGCGTAGGAGAGGGAAGCAATCAGCCCCAGCATTTT. This gives the protein CASSVGEGSNQPQHF.

The CDR3 is CASSPSGAGYSYEQYF. CDR3 in DNA: TGTGCCAGCAGTCCCTCTGGAGCGGGATATAGCTACGAGCAGTACTTC. The chain links TRBV6-2 or TRBV6-3 to TRBJ2-7, with TRBD2 matching 7 bases. The CDR3 is 16 amino acids. Looked up from germline, CDR1 is MNHEY and CDR2 is SVGEGT. J was trimmed by 3 bases and V by 5 bases; bases with no gene match: 13.

This chain uses TRBV19 with TRBJ1-2; 8 bases line up with TRBD1. Germline loops: CDR1 LNHDA, CDR2 SQIVND (reference sequence). CDR3 length: 13 residues. V was clipped by 11 bases and J by 3 bases; unmatched bases: 8. The CDR3 coding sequence is TGTGCCTCCCAAGGACAGGGCGACTATGGCTACACCTTC. It codes for CASQGQGDYGYTF.

The sample holds one count of this clone. Other DNA sequences in this sample translate to the same CDR3. This rearrangement joins TRBV28 to TRBJ1-1; D uncertain. V was clipped by 8 bases and J by 1 base, with 8 bases between them. Germline CDR1 MDHEN, CDR2 SYDVKM. The CDR3 totals 12 residues. CDR3 coding DNA: TGTGCCAGCGGAGGCTCGAACACTGAAGCTTTCTTT. It encodes CASGGSNTEAFF. The full variable domain, completed using reference TRBV28 and TRBJ1-1, is DVKVTQSSRYLVKRTGEKVFLECVQDMDHENMFWYRQDPGLGLRLIYFSYDVKMKEKGDIPEGYSVSREKKERFSLILESASTNQTSMYLCASGGSNTEAFFGQGTRLTVV.